The source of this T cell receptor beta chain is a study of identical twins. Study observations and caveats: Beta out-of-frame sequences showed weaker excess twin sharing. Twin pairs' shared out-of-frame alpha sequences were enriched in low generation probability. Conclusions were based on cross-sectional statistical analysis, without following the same donors.

This CDR3 region has 15 residues. With 4 bases clipped from V and 8 bases from J, the junction kept 9 bases outside the gene matches. Looked up from germline, CDR1 is SGHAT and CDR2 is FQNNGV. As regards this clonotype: Antigen: not known.

A template switching step contributed a universal primer site, while unique molecular identifiers were present in the cDNA. Via MiXCR, TCRdb re-called the 5' RACE reads, giving one row per CDR3 protein. The data hold hundreds of thousands of distinct CDR3 sequences, with more than 12% observed a single time. V is TRBV11-2 and J is TRBJ2-1, with TRBD1 matching over 9 bases. Sequences were obtained from memory (CD45RO+) T cells sorted from blood. This TCR was sampled from a woman in her late teens or twenties in good health. The CDR3 here is CASSSFPGTGYEQFF. In DNA, the CDR3 is TGTGCCAGCAGCTCCTTTCCCGGGACAGGGTATGAGCAGTTCTTC.